Listed here are 13 T cell receptor beta chains from one sample, sequenced in a study of blood T cell repertoires in COVID-19. Clones were sequenced by immunoSEQ multiplex PCR, and TCRdb holds only the in-frame ones, with some missing. The sample has around 240,000 clones, about 86% seen once. Sequencing was carried out using peripheral blood. These receptors all come from a woman aged 25 to 39 who had recovered from COVID-19.

CDR3 sequence (DNA): TGTGCCAGCAGCCCGCAGGCCGGGGGATTATCTGGAAACACCATATATTTT. Protein: CASSPQAGGLSGNTIYF. V is TRBV7-2 and J is TRBJ1-3, with D possibly TRBD1 on 5 matching bases. The CDR3 runs 17 residues. The V gene's germline CDR1 is SGHTA and CDR2 FQGNSA. V lost 5 bases to trimming and J lost 1 base, with 18 bases between them.

This clone was detected a few times. The chain is built from TRBV6-5 and TRBJ1-6; 9 bases agree with TRBD1. CDR3 length: 13 residues. CDR1 and CDR2 from the germline V gene are MNHEY and SVGAGI. V lost 6 bases to trimming and J lost 14 bases; unmatched junction nucleotides: 8. CDR3 coding DNA: TGTGCCAGCAGCGATAACAGGGGGCAGGCCCTCCACTTT. Its protein product is CASSDNRGQALHF.

This chain links TRBV7-2 with TRBJ1-1, with D possibly being TRBD1 (6 bases). Trimming took off 5 bases at V and 2 bases at J, with 15 bases between the two ends. This CDR3 has 15 residues. Germline assignment: CDR1 SGHTA and CDR2 FQGNSA. The CDR3 DNA is TGTGCCAGCAGCCCACCCGGGACAAGAAACACTGAAGCTTTCTTT. Amino acids: CASSPPGTRNTEAFF.

This sequence joins TRBV7-9 and TRBJ2-3, with D maybe TRBD2 (6 bases). The CDR3 covers 15 residues. Trimming stripped 5 bases from V and 3 bases from J, with 15 bases between. Germline V gives CDR1 SEHNR, CDR2 FQNEAQ (reference sequence). The CDR3 sequence: CASSPRRVGTDTQYF. The CDR3 bases are TGTGCCAGCAGCCCCAGGAGGGTTGGTACAGATACGCAGTATTTT.

The J gene is TRBJ2-7, the V gene TRBV6-5; TRBD2 matches 8 bases. Germline-derived CDR1 and CDR2 are MNHEY and SVGAGI. Losses at the gene ends were 2 bases for V and 6 bases for J; bases not matched to a gene: 9. This CDR3 has 15 residues. The DNA for the CDR3 is TGTGCCAGCAGTTACCCAGGACGGGAGGGGCTCGAGCAGTACTTC. Translated: CASSYPGREGLEQYF.

The chain links TRBV7-9 to TRBJ2-3; the match to TRBD2 covers 10 bases. The junction had 2 bases not matched to a gene; V was cut back by 0 bases and J by 2 bases. CDR1 SEHNR and CDR2 FQNEAQ come from the germline V gene (reference sequence). The CDR3 loop spans 16 amino acids. This chain's CDR3 is CASSLASGGTTDTQYF. The CDR3 DNA follows: TGTGCCAGCAGCTTAGCTAGCGGGGGGACCACAGATACGCAGTATTTT.

The chain's CDR3 is CASSERQSQETQYF. CDR3 bases: TGTGCCAGCAGCGAACGACAGTCTCAAGAGACCCAGTACTTC. The rearrangement links TRBV13 to TRBJ2-5; TRBD1 might be the D (5 bases). CDR1 is PRHDT and CDR2 is FYEKMQ in the germline V gene (reference sequence). CDR3 length equals 14 residues. Trimming removed 5 bases from V and 2 bases from J, with 12 bases in between.

The chain has TRBV11-2 and TRBJ1-2; the D is unclear. V lost 0 bases and J 3 bases, leaving 17 bases between the germline ends. This CDR3 contains 17 residues. Germline CDR1 and CDR2: SGHAT and FQNNGV. CDR3 sequence: CASSLDIAGSADYGYTF. In DNA form, the CDR3 reads TGTGCCAGCAGCTTAGATATAGCGGGATCCGCCGACTATGGCTACACCTTC.

This chain joins TRBV29-1 and TRBJ2-5; D may be TRBD1 (6 bases). V lost 6 bases and J 1 base, leaving 12 bases between the germline ends. CDR1 SQVTM and CDR2 ANQGSEA come from the germline V gene. The length of the CDR3 is 13 residues. Here the CDR3 DNA reads TGCAGCGTCCCTGAGGACAGCCAAGAGACCCAGTACTTC. Its translation: CSVPEDSQETQYF.

The rearrangement uses TRBV4-3 and TRBJ1-1; the D gene is possibly TRBD1 (6 bases). V was clipped by 3 bases and J by 3 bases, with 14 bases between them. Germline CDR1 reads LGHNA; CDR2 reads YSLEER. The length of the CDR3 is 15 residues. The CDR3 spells CASSHGRKGDTEAFF. CDR3 in DNA: TGCGCCAGCAGCCATGGAAGGAAGGGGGACACTGAAGCTTTCTTT.

The rearrangement uses TRBV6-2 or TRBV6-3 and TRBJ1-5; D is uncertain. Between the trimmed V and J ends, which lost 0 bases and 4 bases, there was a span of 7 bases. This CDR3 contains 14 residues. Looked up from germline, CDR1 is MNHEY and CDR2 is SVGEGT. CDR3 sequence reads: CASSYSPENQPQHF. The CDR3 bases are TGTGCCAGCAGTTACTCGCCGGAGAATCAGCCCCAGCATTTT.

The CDR3 spells CASSLVAGGETQYF. The DNA of the CDR3 is TGTGCCAGCAGCTTAGTGGCGGGGGGAGAGACCCAGTACTTC. The chain couples TRBV11-2 to TRBJ2-5; 8 bases match TRBD2. The V gene's germline CDR1 is SGHAT and CDR2 FQNNGV. J gave up 4 bases and V 1 base, and 2 bases lay outside the gene matches. The CDR3 sequence is 14 residues long.

The V and J genes are TRBV29-1 and TRBJ2-6; possibly TRBD2 for D (6 bases). CDR1 is SQVTM, CDR2 ANQGSEA, per germline. The CDR3 is 18 amino acids. V was shortened by 6 bases and J by 1 base, with 22 bases between the two germline ends. The CDR3 loop reads CSVELAGSSSSGANVLTF. CDR3 DNA: TGCAGCGTCGAGCTCGCCGGGAGCTCTTCTTCTGGGGCCAACGTCCTGACTTTC.